This T cell receptor beta chain is from a study of T-cell memory formation after mild COVID-19. This clonotype was seen more than once but under ten times. This CDR3 contains 14 residues. The V end lost 3 bases, the J end lost 4 bases, and 13 bases lay between the germline ends. Germline V lookup: CDR1 SQVTM, CDR2 ANQGSEA. MiXCR, run by TCRdb on the 5' RACE reads, gives a single entry per CDR3 protein. The data contain 150,000 to 200,000 distinct CDR3 sequences, roughly 30% of them seen just once; the ten biggest clones take up around 13%. This TCR was recovered from an adult woman who had mild COVID-19 (a few samples of this study predate the infection). Cell type and time point are not known. Sequenced: PBMCs or a T cell subset sorted from them (not recorded which). The chain uses TRBV29-1 and TRBJ2-4, with D hard to call. CDR3 loop: CSVDVAGRKNIQYF. CDR3 DNA sequence: TGCAGCGTTGATGTGGCTGGCAGGAAAAACATTCAGTACTTC.